The rows below give T cell receptor beta chains drawn from one sample of a study of blood T cells in healthy people across ages. TCRdb reanalysed the 5' RACE reads using MiXCR and keeps one entry per CDR3 protein. The sample carries nearly 1 million distinct CDR3 sequences, 51% recorded once. Sequenced material: blood. The receptor source for this set is a woman aged 55-70 years in good health. CDR3s include the opening cysteine and the closing phenylalanine or tryptophan. The order of the fields is clone size, J gene, D gene, V gene, CDR3 DNA, CDR3 protein. D genes are given only for firm matches. Rows may omit the clone size; those that give it use once, few, many or a size class.

- | TRBJ2-3 | - | TRBV15 | TGTGCCACCAGCAGAGATCCGTCAGATACGCAGTATTTT | CATSRDPSDTQYF
- | TRBJ2-1 | - | TRBV7-9 | TGTGCCAGCAGCTTGGGTCGACTGCAGTTCTTC | CASSLGRLQFF
- | TRBJ1-1 | - | TRBV27 | TGTGCCAGCAGTTTAATAGGGAACACTGAAGCTTTCTTT | CASSLIGNTEAFF
- | TRBJ2-5 | TRBD1 | TRBV20-1 | TGCAGTGTTAAGAGGACAGGGTTAGAGACCCAGTACTTC | CSVKRTGLETQYF
few | TRBJ2-7 | - | TRBV27 | TGTGCCAGCAAGGACGGAACCTACGAGCAGTACTTC | CASKDGTYEQYF
- | TRBJ1-5 | TRBD1 | TRBV5-1 | TGCGCCAGCAGCTTAACAGGGGCATTCAATCACCCCCAGCATTTT | CASSLTGAFNHPQHF
- | TRBJ2-1 | - | TRBV11-2 | TGTGCCAGCAGCTTAGATGCAGGGGTGAGAAACGAGCAGTTCTTC | CASSLDAGVRNEQFF
- | TRBJ1-2 | TRBD1 | TRBV3-1 | TGTGCCAGCAGCCAAGAGGCCAGGGGGAATTACTACACCTTC | CASSQEARGNYYTF
once | TRBJ2-4 | - | TRBV28 | TGTGCCAGCAGTGGGGGCGTAACAGGAAAAAAGGACATTCAGTACTTC | CASSGGVTGKKDIQYF
- | TRBJ2-7 | - | TRBV20-1 | TGCAGTGTCAAGGACACCTACGAGCAGTACTTC | CSVKDTYEQYF
- | TRBJ1-2 | - | TRBV29-1 | TGCAGCGTGGGTGGCCAGGGGTCTTATAACTATGGCTACACCTTC | CSVGGQGSYNYGYTF
few | TRBJ2-5 | - | TRBV29-1 | TGCAGCATCCAACTTAACAAGCAAGAGACCCAGTACTTC | CSIQLNKQETQYF
- | TRBJ1-4 | TRBD1 | TRBV29-1 | TGCAGCGTGGGGACAGGGGTGGGGTCAACTAATGAAAAACTGTTTTTT | CSVGTGVGSTNEKLFF
few | TRBJ2-1 | TRBD1 | TRBV29-1 | TGCAGCGTTGACAGGGGGCAAGACAATGAGCAGTTCTTC | CSVDRGQDNEQFF
- | TRBJ1-1 | - | TRBV27 | TGTGCCAGCAGTTTATCAAGGTCGATGAACACTGAAGCTTTCTTT | CASSLSRSMNTEAFF
few | TRBJ2-7 | - | TRBV7-9 | TGTGCCAGCAGCTTAGTGGGGGTCGTGCAGTACTTC | CASSLVGVVQYF
- | TRBJ2-5 | - | TRBV6-6 | TGTGCCACACGCATCTCAGGGGCGGTGTTGGGGACCCAGTACTTC | CATRISGAVLGTQYF
- | TRBJ2-7 | - | TRBV3-1 | TGTGCCAGCAGCCAAGCTAGGCACGAGCAGTACTTC | CASSQARHEQYF
few | TRBJ2-3 | - | TRBV29-1 | TGCAGCGTTGGGGGGGACGGTACGCAGTATTTT | CSVGGDGTQYF
- | TRBJ1-6 | TRBD1 | TRBV12-3/TRBV12-4 | TGTGCCAGCAGTCCCTGGACAGGAACGCCGTCCCTCCACTTT | CASSPWTGTPSLHF
- | TRBJ2-7 | - | TRBV5-1 | TGCGCCAGCAGCTTGATTGGATTGAAGACAGGCGATAATGAGCAGTACTTC | CASSLIGLKTGDNEQYF
- | TRBJ2-3 | TRBD2 | TRBV5-1 | TGCGCCAGCAGCTTCGGGACTAGCGGAATTACAGATACGCAGTATTTT | CASSFGTSGITDTQYF
- | TRBJ2-1 | TRBD2 | TRBV7-2 | TGTGCCAGCAGCGTAAAGCGGGACCTTGAGCAGTTCTTC | CASSVKRDLEQFF
- | TRBJ1-1 | - | TRBV20-1 | TGCAGTGCTAGAGTCAACCGACAGAACACTGAAGCTTTCTTT | CSARVNRQNTEAFF
- | TRBJ2-7 | - | TRBV15 | TGTGCCACCAGCAGAGAAGGACAGGGAGGGCCCTACGAGCAGTACTTC | CATSREGQGGPYEQYF
- | TRBJ1-2 | TRBD1 | TRBV12-3/TRBV12-4 | TGTGCCAGCAGTGTGAGGGGGCGCTACATTGGCTACACCTTC | CASSVRGRYIGYTF
many | TRBJ2-5 | - | TRBV12-3/TRBV12-4 | TGTGCCACCACAACAGGTTTCGAGACCCAGTACTTC | CATTTGFETQYF
- | TRBJ2-3 | - | TRBV20-1 | TGCAGTGCTAGAGCAACGGGAAAAGGAGGTGTAGATACGCAGTATTTT | CSARATGKGGVDTQYF
- | TRBJ2-1 | - | TRBV20-1 | TGCAGTGCTAGGGGGAGTCCTCAAGTCAGGTTCTTC | CSARGSPQVRFF
few | TRBJ2-3 | - | TRBV7-2 | TGTGCCAGCAGCTTCCAGAGAGATACGCAGTATTTT | CASSFQRDTQYF
- | TRBJ2-6 | TRBD1 | TRBV12-3/TRBV12-4 | TGTGCCAGCATCACAGGGGGCGGGACTGGGGCCAACGTCCTGACTTTC | CASITGGGTGANVLTF
- | TRBJ1-2 | - | TRBV4-2 | TGTGCCAGCAGCCAGCAGGGAACTAAAGCTAACTATGGCTACACCTTC | CASSQQGTKANYGYTF
- | TRBJ1-1 | - | TRBV7-9 | TGTGCCAGCAGCCAAATACAGGGGAACACTGAAGCTTTCTTT | CASSQIQGNTEAFF
- | TRBJ2-4 | - | TRBV7-9 | TGTGCCAGCAGCTTAAATGAGAAAAACATTCAGTACTTC | CASSLNEKNIQYF
- | TRBJ2-3 | - | TRBV6-5 | TGTGCCAGCAGTTACTCGGAGGGCCCTACCCTTGGTAGCACAGATACGCAGTATTTT | CASSYSEGPTLGSTDTQYF
once | TRBJ2-5 | - | TRBV19 | TGTGCCAGTAGTATGGACTGGGAACCGACCCAGTACTTC | CASSMDWEPTQYF
- | TRBJ2-3 | - | TRBV7-2 | TGTGCCAGCAGCTTTCAGGGATGGAGCACAGATACGCAGTATTTT | CASSFQGWSTDTQYF
- | TRBJ1-1 | - | TRBV11-2 | TGTGCCAGCAGCTTAGGCAGGGGAGGGGACCTGAACACTGAAGCTTTCTTT | CASSLGRGGDLNTEAFF
- | TRBJ2-5 | - | TRBV10-3 | TGTGCCATCAGTGACCAGGGGCTGGGGGAGACCCAGTACTTC | CAISDQGLGETQYF
- | TRBJ2-7 | - | TRBV7-6 | TGTGCCAGCAGCGTAGCCCCGACTACCTACGAGCAGTACTTC | CASSVAPTTYEQYF
- | TRBJ2-2 | TRBD2 | TRBV15 | TGTGCCACCAGCAGGGCACTAGCGCCCAACACCGGGGAGCTGTTTTTT | CATSRALAPNTGELFF
- | TRBJ2-3 | - | TRBV28 | TGTGCCAGCAAACCCGGACTTTCCACAGATACGCAGTATTTT | CASKPGLSTDTQYF
- | TRBJ2-7 | TRBD2 | TRBV7-8 | TGTGCCAGCAGCCGCGACAAGACTAGCGGGAGCTACGAGCAGTACTTC | CASSRDKTSGSYEQYF
- | TRBJ2-1 | - | TRBV6-2/TRBV6-3 | TGTGCCAGCACCAAAGCTAAGGCAGCTTACAATGAGCAGTTCTTC | CASTKAKAAYNEQFF
many | TRBJ1-5 | - | TRBV12-3/TRBV12-4 | TGTGCCAGCAGTTTAGAGGCAGGGGGCAATCAGCCCCAGCATTTT | CASSLEAGGNQPQHF
- | TRBJ2-7 | TRBD1 | TRBV6-1 | TGTGCCAGCAGTGAGGACAGGGGGCATTACGAGCAGTACTTC | CASSEDRGHYEQYF
few | TRBJ2-1 | TRBD2 | TRBV7-9 | TGTGCCACGAGCTCGATAGCGGGAGAGTACAATGAGCAGTTCTTC | CATSSIAGEYNEQFF
- | TRBJ2-1 | - | TRBV18 | TGTGCCAGCTCAACGACAGGAAGAAATGAGCAGTTCTTC | CASSTTGRNEQFF
- | TRBJ1-2 | - | TRBV6-6 | TGTGCCAGCAGTTACGAGCCACGATACGATTATGGCTACACCTTC | CASSYEPRYDYGYTF
- | TRBJ1-5 | - | TRBV2 | TGTGCCAGCAGTGTTCAGGGCCTTTCCAATCAGCCCCAGCATTTT | CASSVQGLSNQPQHF
many | TRBJ2-3 | TRBD2 | TRBV7-2 | TGTGCCAGCAGTCTAAGCGGGAGGAGCACAGATACGCAGTATTTT | CASSLSGRSTDTQYF
- | TRBJ2-3 | - | TRBV11-2 | TGTGCCAGCAGCGGATGGGGGGCAGATACGCAGTATTTT | CASSGWGADTQYF
few | TRBJ2-4 | - | TRBV27 | TGTGCCAGCAGTTCCCACACCTCAGCCAAAAACATTCAGTACTTC | CASSSHTSAKNIQYF
- | TRBJ1-6 | - | TRBV3-1 | TGTGCCAGCAGCCAACCCGGCCTCGGGGATTCACCCCTCCACTTT | CASSQPGLGDSPLHF
- | TRBJ2-7 | TRBD2 | TRBV5-1 | TGCGCCAGCAGCGACCCGGGGGGAGAGCAGTACTTC | CASSDPGGEQYF
few | TRBJ2-1 | TRBD1 | TRBV5-1 | TGCGCCAGCAGAAATGACAGGGGGTCCTACAATGAGCAGTTCTTC | CASRNDRGSYNEQFF
- | TRBJ2-5 | TRBD2 | TRBV2 | TGTGCCAGCATCCGATCAAAGCGGGACGCCCTAGGAAATGAGCAGTACTTC | CASIRSKRDALGNEQYF
- | TRBJ1-1 | - | TRBV29-1 | TGCAGCGTTGAAGGAGGACGTGCCATAGAGGGCGGGACTTTCTTT | CSVEGGRAIEGGTFF
once | TRBJ1-1 | - | TRBV6-2/TRBV6-3 | TGTGCCAGCACCCGACGCGGCGGTTCCTACACTGAAGCTTTCTTT | CASTRRGGSYTEAFF
- | TRBJ2-2 | TRBD1 | TRBV7-9 | TGTGCCAGCAGCTGGTCCCGGACAGGGAGTGACGGGGAGCTGTTTTTT | CASSWSRTGSDGELFF